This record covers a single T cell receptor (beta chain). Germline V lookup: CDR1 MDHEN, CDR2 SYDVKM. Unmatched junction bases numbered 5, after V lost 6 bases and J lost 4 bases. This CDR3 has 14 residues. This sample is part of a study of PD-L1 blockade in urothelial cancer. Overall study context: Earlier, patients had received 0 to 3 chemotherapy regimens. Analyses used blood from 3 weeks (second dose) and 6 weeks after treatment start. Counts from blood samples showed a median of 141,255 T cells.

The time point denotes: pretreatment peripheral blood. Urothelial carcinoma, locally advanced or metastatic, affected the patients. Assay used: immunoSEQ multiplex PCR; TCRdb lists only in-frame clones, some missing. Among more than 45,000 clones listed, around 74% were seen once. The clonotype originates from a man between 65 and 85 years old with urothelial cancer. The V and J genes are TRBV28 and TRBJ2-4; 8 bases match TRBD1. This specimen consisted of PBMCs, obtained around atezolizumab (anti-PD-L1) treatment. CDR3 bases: TGTGCCAGCAGACCAGGACAGGGAAAAAACATTCAGTACTTC. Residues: CASRPGQGKNIQYF.